Described below is a single T cell receptor beta chain sequence and its context. Antigen: not known. This record belongs to a study of regulatory dendritic cells for organ transplantation. Allogeneic regulatory or mature dendritic cells were co-cultured for 5 days with CFSE-labeled sorted T cells at 1:10. Naive CD45RA+ and memory CD45RO+ CD4+ or CD8+ T cells were FACS-sorted. Trimming cost V 4 bases and J 0 bases; bases outside gene matches: 2. The CDR3 length is 15 residues. Germline V lookup: CDR1 SGDLS, CDR2 YYNGEE. This table comes from immunoSEQ multiplex PCR, and its TCRdb copy is limited to in-frame clones, with some not included. This table has fewer than 25,000 clones, roughly 87% appearing once.

The rearrangement uses TRBV9 and TRBJ2-1; the match to TRBD2 covers 9 bases. The material sequenced was naive CD4+ T cells from blood cultured with dendritic cells. As to subset: CD45RA+ naive T cells. The TCR was taken from a human donor in good health. The CDR3 coding sequence is TGTGCCAGCAGCCTTAGCGGGAGCTCCTACAATGAGCAGTTCTTC. This gives the protein CASSLSGSSYNEQFF.